This TCR beta chain was captured by sequencing in a study of CD8 T cells in ankylosing spondylitis. From the 5' RACE reads, TCRdb called clonotypes with MiXCR, one entry per CDR3 protein. Among fewer than 750,000 distinct CDR3 sequences listed, roughly 20% were seen once. The CDR3 is 15 residues long. The germline CDR1 and CDR2 sequences are DFQATT and SNEGSKA (reference sequence). The V segment lost 3 bases and the J segment 3 bases; nucleotides outside the gene matches: 8. The study, taken as a whole, reports: It appeared that ankylosing spondylitis blood was characterized by a TCR beta motif of several highly homologous variants.

This clonotype was recorded a few times. The antigen is not known. The chain combines TRBV20-1 with TRBJ2-3, with 8 bases lining up with TRBD2. The receptor comes from a male donor with ankylosing spondylitis. The specimen sequenced was blood, either unsorted or a sorted T cell fraction (not recorded which). CDR3: CSASPGLGETDTQYF. Here the CDR3 DNA reads TGCAGTGCTAGTCCGGGACTAGGAGAGACAGATACGCAGTATTTT.